Shown below are 18 T cell receptor beta chains from a single sample sequenced in a study of shared clonotypes between healthy human individuals. Method: immunoSEQ multiplex PCR; TCRdb's copy keeps in-frame clones and lacks some. The sample has roughly 2,000,000 clones; about 94% are singletons. Only CD45RO-negative cells positively selected for CCR7 counted as naive CD8 cells, so terminally differentiated effector memory CD45RA+ cells were excluded. Source material: naive CD8+ T cells from PBMCs. All receptors derive from a man between 18 and 29 years old in good health. Some clones in this sample may be carry-over from other donors' samples.

This clone was detected only once. The chain has TRBV10-3 and TRBJ2-3; 10 bases match TRBD1. With V trimmed by 6 bases and J by 3 bases, 21 bases remained unmatched. Germline CDR1 and CDR2: ENHRY and SYGVKD. The CDR3 length is 20 residues. The CDR3 spells CAIRDRRDRGGGNETDTQYF. In DNA form, the CDR3 reads TGTGCCATCAGGGACCGCCGGGACAGGGGAGGAGGAAATGAGACAGATACGCAGTATTTT.

The chain uses TRBV13 and TRBJ1-1, with D perhaps TRBD1 (5 bases). Germline assignment: CDR1 PRHDT and CDR2 FYEKMQ (reference sequence). The CDR3 covers 12 residues. V lost 5 bases and J lost 6, with 10 bases in between. The CDR3: CASSTWGAEAFF. As DNA, the CDR3 is TGTGCCAGCAGCACCTGGGGGGCTGAAGCTTTCTTT.

In this sample, this clone turned up many times. V gene TRBV29-1 combines with J gene TRBJ2-1, with D perhaps TRBD1 (5 bases). The V gene's germline CDR1 is SQVTM and CDR2 ANQGSEA. The CDR3 consists of 12 residues. The ends were cut back, 3 bases at V and 10 bases at J, with 13 bases in the middle. The CDR3 loop reads CSVEIVRQEQFF. In DNA form, the CDR3 reads TGCAGCGTTGAGATAGTAAGACAGGAGCAGTTCTTC.

Comments on this clone: Germline and junction disagree at one end, which may indicate a read error. J is TRBJ2-1 and V is TRBV7-2, with 7 bases matching TRBD2. CDR1 is SGHTA and CDR2 is FQGNSA in the germline V gene. The CDR3 sequence is 14 residues long. Written as DNA, the CDR3 is TGTGCCAGCACCTTAGCGGGCTCCTACAATGAGCAGTTCTTC. This sequence encodes CASTLAGSYNEQFF.

The genes are TRBV19 and TRBJ1-2; D is undetermined. CDR1 LNHDA and CDR2 SQIVND come from the germline V gene (reference sequence). V gave up 6 bases and J gave up 5 bases, with 16 bases separating them. The CDR3 length is 14 residues. The CDR3 DNA sequence: TGTGCCAGTAGCAATGCAGTGATAGGGTATGGCTACACCTTC. This encodes CASSNAVIGYGYTF.

The chain is built from TRBV27 and TRBJ2-7, with TRBD1 as a possible D gene (5 bases). This CDR3 comprises 15 residues. Germline-derived CDR1 and CDR2 are MNHEY and SMNVEV (reference sequence). V lost 3 bases, J lost 4 bases, and 16 bases lay in between. The CDR3 loop is CASSLAGPGKYEQYF. CDR3 coding DNA: TGTGCCAGCAGTTTGGCAGGGCCCGGAAAATACGAGCAGTACTTC.

J is TRBJ2-5 and V is TRBV27; 9 bases agree with TRBD2. Germline V gene sequence: CDR1 MNHEY, CDR2 SMNVEV (reference sequence). The CDR3 runs 15 residues. Losses at the gene ends were 4 bases for V and 5 bases for J; bases not matched to a gene: 8. CDR3 DNA: TGTGCCAGCAGTTCCATAGCGGGAGTCATGGAGACCCAGTACTTC. It is translated as CASSSIAGVMETQYF.

The chain links TRBV9 to TRBJ2-3, with 12 bases aligning to TRBD2. V gave up 3 bases and J gave up 1 base; unmatched junction bases: 9. This CDR3 comprises 18 residues. The germline CDR1 and CDR2 sequences are SGDLS and YYNGEE. The CDR3 nucleotides read TGTGCCAGCAGCGCTGGACTAGCGGGGCCGAGCGGCACAGATACGCAGTATTTT. Residues: CASSAGLAGPSGTDTQYF.

CDR3 residues: CASSIKGSPAYNEQFF. The CDR3 DNA follows: TGTGCCAGTAGTATTAAGGGGTCCCCTGCCTACAATGAGCAGTTCTTC. The V and J genes are TRBV19 and TRBJ2-1, with a tentative D call TRBD1 (5 bases). V lost 3 bases and J lost 2, with 14 bases in between. Per germline, CDR1 LNHDA and CDR2 SQIVND (reference sequence). The CDR3 is made up of 16 amino acids. Looking up the rest from reference TRBV19 and TRBJ2-1 gives the full variable domain: DGGITQSPKYLFRKEGQNVTLSCEQNLNHDAMYWYRQDPGQGLRLIYYSQIVNDFQKGDIAEGYSVSREKKESFPLTVTSAQKNPTAFYLCASSIKGSPAYNEQFFGPGTRLTVL.

For this clone: Other DNA variants within this sample encode the same CDR3. The chain has TRBV5-1 and TRBJ2-5; 9 nucleotides line up with TRBD2. J gave up 4 bases and V 0 bases, and 1 base lay outside the gene matches. Germline lookup yields CDR1 SGHRS and CDR2 YFSETQ. There are 14 residues in the CDR3. In DNA form, the CDR3 reads TGCGCCAGCAGCTTGGCACTAGCGGGAGAGACCCAGTACTTC. Residues: CASSLALAGETQYF.

V usage is TRBV11-2 and J usage is TRBJ2-1; D call uncertain. Germline values: CDR1 SGHAT, CDR2 FQNNGV. The V end lost 5 bases, the J end lost 5 bases, and 13 bases lay between the germline ends. CDR3 length: 14 amino acids. CDR3 in DNA: TGTGCCAGCAGCGGAGCCCACGGAGACAATGAGCAGTTCTTC. It codes for CASSGAHGDNEQFF.

The V gene is TRBV11-2, the J gene TRBJ2-7, with 7 bases matching TRBD1. The CDR3 spans 15 residues. The J segment lost 3 bases and the V segment lost 5 bases, leaving 10 bases of the junction unmatched. Per germline, CDR1 SGHAT and CDR2 FQNNGV. Here the CDR3 reads CASSDRDRPLYEQYF. As DNA, the CDR3 is TGTGCCAGCAGCGACCGGGACAGACCACTCTACGAGCAGTACTTC.

In nucleotides, the CDR3 is TGTGCCAGCAGCCCGGGGGAGGGGTGGTCTAATGAAAAACTGTTTTTT. Encoded protein: CASSPGEGWSNEKLFF. The chain joins TRBV5-5 to TRBJ1-4; possible D gene TRBD1, 5 bases. Trimming pared 4 bases from V and 3 bases from J, leaving 16 bases between. Looked up from germline, CDR1 is SGHKS and CDR2 is YYEKEE (reference sequence). The CDR3 has 16 amino acids.

The V and J genes are TRBV5-1 and TRBJ2-1, with D tentatively TRBD1 or TRBD2 (5 bases each). V was clipped by 9 bases and J by 6 bases, with 19 bases between them. CDR1 is SGHRS and CDR2 is YFSETQ in the germline V gene. The CDR3 spans 14 residues. CDR3 nucleotide sequence: TGCGCCAACCCGGGCAGTGAGGGGTGCAATGAGCAGTTCTTC. It is translated as CANPGSEGCNEQFF.

V gene TRBV4-3 combines with J gene TRBJ2-1, with unresolved D. V gave up 0 bases and J gave up 0 bases, with 12 bases separating them. In germline, CDR1 is LGHNA, CDR2 YSLEER. This CDR3 comprises 17 residues. The CDR3 nucleotides read TGCGCCAGCAGCCAAGACAGGCCGATTTTCTCCTACAATGAGCAGTTCTTC. The encoded protein is CASSQDRPIFSYNEQFF.

DNA of the CDR3: TGCGCCAGCCGGGGCGGGAGGCTTAGCACAGATACGCAGTATTTT. Protein: CASRGGRLSTDTQYF. J is TRBJ2-3 and V is TRBV5-1, with 8 bases that match TRBD2. Germline CDR1 reads SGHRS; CDR2 reads YFSETQ. This CDR3 is 15 amino acids long. V lost 7 bases to trimming and J lost 0 bases; unmatched junction nucleotides: 7.

V usage is TRBV9 and J usage is TRBJ1-5; 7 bases are shared with TRBD1. V lost 3 bases to trimming and J lost 2 bases; unmatched junction nucleotides: 5. Germline V lookup: CDR1 SGDLS, CDR2 YYNGEE. The CDR3 is made up of 15 amino acids. The DNA of the CDR3 is TGTGCCAGCAGCGCACAGGGGATAGGCAATCAGCCCCAGCATTTT. Its protein product is CASSAQGIGNQPQHF.

This clone was seen a single time. V gene TRBV2 combines with J gene TRBJ2-1; D perhaps matches TRBD2 (5 bases). This CDR3 has 13 amino acids. CDR1 is SNHLY, CDR2 FYNNEI, per germline. Trimming pared 4 bases from V and 5 bases from J, leaving 9 bases between. CDR3 nucleotides: TGTGCCAGCAGTGGAGAGGGAGACAATGAGCAGTTCTTC. Encoded protein: CASSGEGDNEQFF.